This entry concerns a single T cell receptor beta chain. Its antigen is currently unknown. TCR beta cDNA libraries had unique molecular identifiers. Via MiXCR, TCRdb re-called the PCR reads, giving one row per CDR3 protein. In the table there are 650,000 to 900,000 distinct CDR3 sequences, around 42% of which are singletons. The data are from a study of post-analysis software for immune sequencing data. Study as a whole: In terms of disease course, relapsing-remitting, secondary progressive and progressive-relapsing multiple sclerosis were included. The study's findings and limits: Patients had higher frequencies than controls of five TRBV segments, including TRBV5-6, TRBV5-1 and TRBV20-1.

Trimming took 4 bases from V and 2 from J; bases not matched to a gene: 13. CDR1 and CDR2 (germline): SQVTM, ANQGSEA. The CDR3 totals 16 residues. The specimen sequenced was blood. This clonotype was obtained from a girl aged 10-17 years with multiple sclerosis. The chain joins TRBV29-1 to TRBJ2-5, with TRBD1 matching 7 bases. The CDR3 nucleotides read TGCAGCGTTGGGGTTTTTGGGACAGAGTTTCAAGAGACCCAGTACTTC. Protein: CSVGVFGTEFQETQYF.